Below are 21 T cell receptor beta chains sequenced from a single sample in a study of cytomegalovirus exposure and HLA in healthy donors. Produced via immunoSEQ multiplex PCR; TCRdb's table is partial and in-frame only. The repertoire holds 220,000 or so clones, approximately 82% seen once, with around 5.6% in the top ten. The source material was PBMCs. These receptors were collected from a woman aged 18 to 35 in good health and CMV-seronegative.

V and J are TRBV27 and TRBJ2-3; 10 bases map to TRBD2. Germline CDR1 and CDR2: MNHEY and SMNVEV (reference sequence). The junction had 5 bases not matched to a gene; V was cut back by 6 bases and J by 5 bases. CDR3 length: 14 amino acids. In DNA form, the CDR3 reads TGTGCCAGCAGGGTAGCGGGAGGCCAAGATACGCAGTATTTT. Protein: CASRVAGGQDTQYF.

Here the CDR3 DNA reads TGTGCCAGCAGTCCGGCCTCTCAGCCCCAGCATTTT. Translated: CASSPASQPQHF. The chain has TRBV2 and TRBJ1-5, with D hard to call. Germline-derived CDR1 and CDR2 are SNHLY and FYNNEI. The V and J ends lost 5 bases and 6 bases respectively, with 8 bases between them. The CDR3 has 12 amino acids.

The chain links TRBV6-1 to TRBJ2-3; TRBD2 might be the D (5 bases). With 5 bases removed from V and 9 bases from J, the gap between germline ends came to 18 bases. Germline CDR1 and CDR2: MNHNS and SASEGT. The CDR3 sequence is 14 residues long. The CDR3 DNA follows: TGTGCCAGCAGTCCACGAGGGATGGTAGCGACGCAGTATTTT. The encoded protein is CASSPRGMVATQYF.

This clone has just one count. The gene calls are TRBV19 and TRBJ1-4, with D hard to call. The germline CDR1 and CDR2 sequences are LNHDA and SQIVND (reference sequence). Trimming left V 7 bases short and J 3 bases short, with 12 bases between. The CDR3 sequence is 14 residues long. CDR3 amino acids: CASNSRRPNEKLFF. The DNA for the CDR3 is TGTGCCAGTAATTCGCGACGGCCTAATGAAAAACTGTTTTTT.

The CDR3 DNA reads TGTGCCTCCCGTCGTCTAGCGGTAAACACCGGGGAGCTGTTTTTT. Its translation: CASRRLAVNTGELFF. The rearrangement uses TRBV2 and TRBJ2-2, with 7 bases that match TRBD2. Per germline, CDR1 SNHLY and CDR2 FYNNEI. The CDR3 loop spans 15 amino acids. V lost 11 bases and J lost 2; bases outside the gene matches: 11. The full variable domain, completed using reference TRBV2 and TRBJ2-2, is EPEVTQTPSHQVTQMGQEVILRCVPISNHLYFYWYRQILGQKVEFLVSFYNNEISEKSEIFDDQFSVERPDGSNFTLKIRSTKLEDSAMYFCASRRLAVNTGELFFGEGSRLTVL.

The V and J genes are TRBV27 and TRBJ2-1, with D perhaps matching TRBD1 or TRBD2 (5 bases each). Looked up from germline, CDR1 is MNHEY and CDR2 is SMNVEV (reference sequence). This CDR3 has 17 residues. Trimming stripped 4 bases from V and 6 bases from J, with 22 bases between. CDR3 sequence: CASSSVSGTATPNEQFF. CDR3 nucleotides: TGTGCCAGCAGTTCCGTCTCCGGGACCGCTACGCCCAATGAGCAGTTCTTC.

The chain combines TRBV29-1 with TRBJ2-7; TRBD2 agrees at 9 bases. This CDR3 spans 16 amino acids. Per germline, CDR1 SQVTM and CDR2 ANQGSEA. The junction had 6 bases not matched to a gene; V was cut back by 0 bases and J by 0 bases. Written as DNA, the CDR3 is TGCAGCGTTGAAGAGACTAGCGGAACCCCCTCCTACGAGCAGTACTTC. Translated: CSVEETSGTPSYEQYF.

V usage is TRBV14 and J usage is TRBJ2-2; 8 bases are a match to TRBD1. The germline V gene has CDR1 SGHDN and CDR2 FVKESK. V lost 4 bases, J lost 0 bases, and 7 bases stayed unmatched. The CDR3 sequence is 17 residues long. Here the CDR3 reads CASSPPQGGANTGELFF. In DNA form, the CDR3 reads TGTGCCAGCAGCCCTCCACAGGGGGGTGCGAACACCGGGGAGCTGTTTTTT.

DNA for the CDR3: TGTGCCAGCAGGCCCGGGGAGATTGAAGCTTTCTTT. It translates to CASRPGEIEAFF. The chain joins TRBV6-6 to TRBJ1-1; no firm D call. V shed 6 bases and J shed 7 bases, with 12 bases lying between them. Looked up from germline, CDR1 is MNHNY and CDR2 is SVGAGI (reference sequence). The CDR3 length is 12 residues.

This clone showed up just once. The chain carries TRBV29-1 and TRBJ2-6; 7 nucleotides line up with TRBD1. Per germline, CDR1 SQVTM and CDR2 ANQGSEA. The J segment lost 0 bases and the V segment lost 6 bases, leaving 11 bases of the junction unmatched. The CDR3 totals 17 residues. CDR3 in amino acids: CSVLVRDSLSGANVLTF. Written as DNA, the CDR3 is TGCAGCGTGCTGGTCCGGGACAGCCTCTCTGGGGCCAACGTCCTGACTTTC.

The genes are TRBV5-1 and TRBJ1-1; D remains unclear. V lost 0 bases and J lost 0, with 12 bases in between. This CDR3 comprises 16 residues. From germline, CDR1 is SGHRS and CDR2 YFSETQ. The DNA for the CDR3 is TGCGCCAGCAGCTTGGGAACGGACGGATTGAACACTGAAGCTTTCTTT. As protein: CASSLGTDGLNTEAFF.

The chain couples TRBV19 to TRBJ1-4; D not certain. Germline-derived CDR1 and CDR2 are LNHDA and SQIVND (reference sequence). V was trimmed by 8 bases and J by 0 bases, leaving 10 bases between them. This CDR3 comprises 14 residues. The CDR3 coding sequence is TGTGCCAGTTCGCCACCGACAACTAATGAAAAACTGTTTTTT. Protein sequence: CASSPPTTNEKLFF.

This sequence joins TRBV6-5 and TRBJ2-2; D uncertain. Germline lookup yields CDR1 MNHEY and CDR2 SVGAGI. V lost 6 bases and J lost 7, with 15 bases in between. The CDR3 contains 14 residues. DNA for the CDR3: TGTGCCAGCAGCCAACCCCGGGCCGGCGGGGAGCTGTTTTTT. Translating it yields CASSQPRAGGELFF.

In regard to this clone: Other DNA sequences in the same sample also yield this CDR3. This rearrangement joins TRBV5-1 to TRBJ2-7; D unresolved. Germline loops: CDR1 SGHRS, CDR2 YFSETQ. The CDR3 length is 12 residues. V dropped 0 bases and J dropped 4 bases, with 5 bases sitting between them. Here the CDR3 reads CASSLDGYEQYF. CDR3 bases: TGCGCCAGCAGCTTGGACGGGTACGAGCAGTACTTC.

The chain carries TRBV27 and TRBJ2-5, with D possibly TRBD1 on 6 matching bases. The length of the CDR3 is 15 residues. Per germline, CDR1 MNHEY and CDR2 SMNVEV (reference sequence). V was clipped by 11 bases and J by 4 bases, with 23 bases between them. The CDR3, as DNA: TGTGCCGCCTGTAAGACAGGTTCCTCGCGAGAGACCCAGTACTTC. Encoded protein: CAACKTGSSRETQYF.

This chain joins TRBV2 and TRBJ2-7; 8 bases map to TRBD1. Germline V gives CDR1 SNHLY, CDR2 FYNNEI. V trimming: 4 bases; J trimming: 5 bases; junction bases outside the gene matches: 10. The CDR3 is 15 residues long. The CDR3 DNA sequence: TGTGCCAGCAGTGCCACAGGGGGATACCTGGACGAGCAGTACTTC. Translated: CASSATGGYLDEQYF. Variable domain in full (rest from reference TRBV2 and TRBJ2-7): EPEVTQTPSHQVTQMGQEVILRCVPISNHLYFYWYRQILGQKVEFLVSFYNNEISEKSEIFDDQFSVERPDGSNFTLKIRSTKLEDSAMYFCASSATGGYLDEQYFGPGTRLTVT.

The chain combines TRBV28 with TRBJ1-5; 7 nucleotides align to TRBD1. V lost 6 bases to trimming and J lost 0 bases; unmatched junction nucleotides: 14. This CDR3 comprises 18 residues. CDR1 and CDR2 from the germline V gene are MDHEN and SYDVKM. CDR3 in DNA: TGTGCCAGCAGGCACTCCGGGACAGTCCAAAATAGCAATCAGCCCCAGCATTTT. It yields the protein CASRHSGTVQNSNQPQHF.

J is TRBJ1-5 and V is TRBV7-2, with D uncertain. This CDR3 is built from 14 residues. Germline V gene lookup returns CDR1 SGHTA and CDR2 FQGNSA. V was pared by 5 bases and J by 9 bases, with 17 bases between. The CDR3 nucleotides are TGTGCCAGCAGCACTGGAGGCGCAGGAAGGCCCCAGCATTTT. It codes for CASSTGGAGRPQHF.

This clone was recorded once. DNA for the CDR3: TGTGCCAGCAGCTTGGACGAAAGCCGCGCTTTTAACTATGGCTACACCTTC. This encodes CASSLDESRAFNYGYTF. The chain couples TRBV5-4 to TRBJ1-2, with D uncertain. Germline V gives CDR1 SGHNT, CDR2 YYREEE (reference sequence). This CDR3 has 17 amino acids. The V and J ends lost 0 bases and 1 base respectively, with 16 bases between them.

V and J are TRBV11-2 and TRBJ2-3, with 9 bases identical to TRBD2. Germline V gene data show CDR1 as SGHAT and CDR2 as FQNNGV. The CDR3 totals 16 residues. V lost 5 bases, J lost 9 bases, and 15 bases stayed unmatched. Here the CDR3 DNA reads TGTGCCAGCAGCCCCGGGGCTAGCGGGGACGGAGAAACGCAGTATTTT. Translation gives CASSPGASGDGETQYF.

The chain recombines TRBV2 with TRBJ2-7; 11 bases map to TRBD2. The germline V gene encodes CDR1 SNHLY and CDR2 FYNNEI. Trimming cost V 4 bases and J 6 bases; bases outside gene matches: 5. This CDR3 is 14 amino acids long. The CDR3 protein is CASSATSGRSEQYF. The CDR3, as DNA: TGTGCCAGCAGTGCTACTAGCGGGAGATCCGAGCAGTACTTC.